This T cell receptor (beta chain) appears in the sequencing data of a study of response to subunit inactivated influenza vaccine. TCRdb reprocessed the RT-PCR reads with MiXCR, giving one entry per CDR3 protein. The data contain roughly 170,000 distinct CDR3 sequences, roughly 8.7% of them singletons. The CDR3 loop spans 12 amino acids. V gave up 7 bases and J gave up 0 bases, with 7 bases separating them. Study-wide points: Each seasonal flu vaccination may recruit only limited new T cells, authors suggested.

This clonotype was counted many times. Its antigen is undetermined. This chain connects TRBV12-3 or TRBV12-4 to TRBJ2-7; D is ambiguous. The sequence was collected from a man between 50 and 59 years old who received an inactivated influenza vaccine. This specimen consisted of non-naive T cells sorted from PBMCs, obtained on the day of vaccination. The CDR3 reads CASMSLSYEQYF. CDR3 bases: TGTGCCAGCATGTCCCTCTCCTACGAGCAGTACTTC.